The clone carrying this T cell receptor (beta chain) was counted a few times. Its antigen is undetermined. The data are from a study of T cells after yellow fever vaccination. General study points: Post-booster reappearance was seen for most primary-vaccination clones (around 96% CD4, 80% to 90% CD8).

TCRdb processed the 5' RACE reads anew with MiXCR; each CDR3 protein has one entry. Of 250,000 to 300,000 distinct CDR3 sequences detected, 10% to 15% appear once; the ten largest clones hold roughly 0.5%. CDR1 is SGHKS and CDR2 is YYEKEE in the germline V gene (reference sequence). This CDR3 is built from 15 residues. J lost 0 bases, V lost 4 bases, and 1 base had no gene match. The J gene is TRBJ2-7, the V gene TRBV5-5, with TRBD2 matching 13 bases. The TCR originated in a man between 25 and 39 years old who received the YFV17D yellow fever vaccine. Sequenced material: CD4+ T cells sorted from PBMCs, taken 45 days after the yellow fever booster vaccination. Written as DNA, the CDR3 is TGTGCCAGCAGCAGGACTAGCGGGGGCTCCTACGAGCAGTACTTC. It specifies CASSRTSGGSYEQYF.